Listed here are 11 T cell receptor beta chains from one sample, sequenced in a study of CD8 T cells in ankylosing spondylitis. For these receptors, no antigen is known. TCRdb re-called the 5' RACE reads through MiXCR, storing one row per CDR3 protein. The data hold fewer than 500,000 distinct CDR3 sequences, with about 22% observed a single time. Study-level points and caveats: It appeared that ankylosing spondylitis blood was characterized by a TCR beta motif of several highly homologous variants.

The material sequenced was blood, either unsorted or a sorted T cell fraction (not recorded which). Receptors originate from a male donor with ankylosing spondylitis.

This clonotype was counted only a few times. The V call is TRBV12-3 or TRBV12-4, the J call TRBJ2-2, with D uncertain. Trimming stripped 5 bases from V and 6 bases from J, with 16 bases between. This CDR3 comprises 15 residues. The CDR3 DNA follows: TGTGCCAGCAGTCTACGCCGCCCAACAGCCGGGGAGCTGTTTTTT. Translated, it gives CASSLRRPTAGELFF.

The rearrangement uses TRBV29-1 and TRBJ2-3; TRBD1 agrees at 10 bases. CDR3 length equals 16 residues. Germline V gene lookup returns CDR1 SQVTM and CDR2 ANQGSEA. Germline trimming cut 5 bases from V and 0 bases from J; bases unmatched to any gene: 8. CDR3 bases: TGCAGCGTTAATTCCGGGACAGGGGTCAGCACAGATACGCAGTATTTT. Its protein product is CSVNSGTGVSTDTQYF.

The CDR3 sequence: CATSSFRGTEAFF. Here the CDR3 DNA reads TGTGCCACCAGTAGTTTCAGGGGCACTGAAGCTTTCTTT. This chain links TRBV24-1 with TRBJ1-1, with D possibly TRBD1 on 6 matching bases. Germline-derived CDR1 and CDR2 are KGHDR and SFDVKD. This CDR3 region has 13 residues. V was shortened by 6 bases and J by 4 bases, with 11 bases between the two germline ends.

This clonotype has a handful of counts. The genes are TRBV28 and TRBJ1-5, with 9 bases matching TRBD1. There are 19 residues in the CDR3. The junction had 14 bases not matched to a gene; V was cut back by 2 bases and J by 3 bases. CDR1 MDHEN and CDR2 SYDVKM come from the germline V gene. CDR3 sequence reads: CASSLVPGQGQRFNQPQHF. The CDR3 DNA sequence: TGTGCCAGCAGTTTAGTCCCGGGACAGGGTCAAAGGTTCAATCAGCCCCAGCATTTT.

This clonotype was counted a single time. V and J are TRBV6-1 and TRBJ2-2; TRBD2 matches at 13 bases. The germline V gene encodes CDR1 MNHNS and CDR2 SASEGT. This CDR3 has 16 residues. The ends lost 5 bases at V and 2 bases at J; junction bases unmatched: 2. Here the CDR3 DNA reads TGTGCCAGCAGTAGGACTAGCGGGAGAAACACCGGGGAGCTGTTTTTT. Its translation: CASSRTSGRNTGELFF.

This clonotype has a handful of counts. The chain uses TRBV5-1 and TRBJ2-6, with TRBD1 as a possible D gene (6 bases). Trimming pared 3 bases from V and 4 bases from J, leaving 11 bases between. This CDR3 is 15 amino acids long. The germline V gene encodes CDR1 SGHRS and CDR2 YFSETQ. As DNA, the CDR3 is TGCGCCAGCAGCTCGAGGGGGTCGGGGGCCAACGTCCTGACTTTC. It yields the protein CASSSRGSGANVLTF.

CDR3 coding DNA: TGCGCCAGCAGGTCCGGGACAGGGGTTAGGACTGAAGCTTTCTTT. This sequence encodes CASRSGTGVRTEAFF. The J gene is TRBJ1-1, the V gene TRBV5-1, with 10 nucleotides matching TRBD1. V lost 5 bases, J lost 5 bases, and 9 bases stayed unmatched. CDR1 is SGHRS, CDR2 YFSETQ, per germline. This CDR3 region has 15 residues.

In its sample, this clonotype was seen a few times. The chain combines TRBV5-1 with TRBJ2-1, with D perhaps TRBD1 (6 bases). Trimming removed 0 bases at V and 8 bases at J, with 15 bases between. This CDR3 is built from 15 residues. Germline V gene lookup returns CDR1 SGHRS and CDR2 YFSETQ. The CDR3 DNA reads TGCGCCAGCAGCTTGGCAGGGCAGGGGTACCATGAGCAGTTCTTC. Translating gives CASSLAGQGYHEQFF.

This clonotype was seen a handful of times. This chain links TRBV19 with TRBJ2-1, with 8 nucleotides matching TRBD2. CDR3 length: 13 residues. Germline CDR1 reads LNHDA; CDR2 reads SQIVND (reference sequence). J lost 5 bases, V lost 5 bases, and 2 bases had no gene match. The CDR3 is CASSQGLDNEQFF. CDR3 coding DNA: TGTGCCAGTAGTCAGGGACTAGACAATGAGCAGTTCTTC. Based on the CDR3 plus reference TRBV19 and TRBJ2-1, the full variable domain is DGGITQSPKYLFRKEGQNVTLSCEQNLNHDAMYWYRQDPGQGLRLIYYSQIVNDFQKGDIAEGYSVSREKKESFPLTVTSAQKNPTAFYLCASSQGLDNEQFFGPGTRLTVL.

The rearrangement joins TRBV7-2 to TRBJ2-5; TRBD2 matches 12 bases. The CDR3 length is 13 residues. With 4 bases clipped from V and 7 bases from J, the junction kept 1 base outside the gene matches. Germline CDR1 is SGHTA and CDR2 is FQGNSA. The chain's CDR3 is CASSWGLAGTQYF. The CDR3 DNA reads TGTGCCAGCAGCTGGGGACTAGCGGGGACCCAGTACTTC.

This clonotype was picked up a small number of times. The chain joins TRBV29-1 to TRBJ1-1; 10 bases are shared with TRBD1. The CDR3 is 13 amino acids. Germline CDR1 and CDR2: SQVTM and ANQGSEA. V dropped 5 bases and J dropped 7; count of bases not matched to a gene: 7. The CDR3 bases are TGCAGCGTTCGGGACAGGGGTTTATTTGAAGCTTTCTTT. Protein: CSVRDRGLFEAFF.